Listed below are T cell receptor beta chains from one sample, sequenced in a study of tumor and adjacent non-tumor tissue in lung cancer. TCRdb re-called the multiplex PCR reads through MiXCR, storing one row per CDR3 protein. The table lists about 44,000 distinct CDR3 sequences, 55% to 65% of them singletons, with over 25% in the top ten. The source material was distant non-tumor lung tissue. All receptors come from a woman in her seventies with non-small cell lung cancer. CDR3s leave out the opening cysteine and the closing phenylalanine or tryptophan. The D gene is left open where the match is weak.

TRBJ2-3 TRBV6-6 - ASGKKQASTGTQY
TRBJ2-1 TRBV11-1 TRBD2 ASSLALAGLYNERF
TRBJ2-7 TRBV6-1 TRBD1 ASRKGTGEGDEQY
TRBJ1-5 TRBV6-1 - ASRGEDKGLNQPQH
TRBJ2-7 TRBV20-1 - SAGSDSYEQY
TRBJ1-1 TRBV7-9 - ASSLIGVLF
TRBJ1-1 TRBV6-2/TRBV6-3 - TSSPGRGRVKAF
TRBJ1-5 TRBV6-1 - ASSEVDGNQSQH
TRBJ1-1 TRBV12-3/TRBV12-4 - GSSFDSVNIEAF
TRBJ1-2 TRBV5-5 - ASSLLLQDQRGYT
TRBJ2-1 TRBV29-1 - SVDLSYNEHF
TRBJ2-5 TRBV20-1 TRBD2 SARMGGVVKETQY